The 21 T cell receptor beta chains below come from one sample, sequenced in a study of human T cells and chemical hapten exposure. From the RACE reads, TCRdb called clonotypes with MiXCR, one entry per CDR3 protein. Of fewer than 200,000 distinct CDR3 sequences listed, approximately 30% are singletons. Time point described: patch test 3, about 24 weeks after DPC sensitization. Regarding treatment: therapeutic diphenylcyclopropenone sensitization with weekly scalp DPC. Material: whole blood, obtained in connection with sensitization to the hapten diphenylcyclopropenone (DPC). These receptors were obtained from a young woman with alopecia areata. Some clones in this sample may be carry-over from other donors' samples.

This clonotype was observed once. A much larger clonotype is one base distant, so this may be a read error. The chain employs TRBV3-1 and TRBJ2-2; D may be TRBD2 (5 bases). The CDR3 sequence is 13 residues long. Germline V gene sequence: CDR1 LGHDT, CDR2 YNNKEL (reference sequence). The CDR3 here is CASSQAGTGEPFF. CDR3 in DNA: TGTGCCAGCAGCCAAGCGGGAACCGGGGAGCCGTTTTTT.

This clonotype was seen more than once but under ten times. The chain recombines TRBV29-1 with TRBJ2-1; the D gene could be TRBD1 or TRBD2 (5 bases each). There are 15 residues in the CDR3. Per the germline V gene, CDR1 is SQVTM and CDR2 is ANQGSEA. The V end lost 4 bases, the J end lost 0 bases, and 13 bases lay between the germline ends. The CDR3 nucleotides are TGCAGCGTTGTGGGCCGGGGCATCTCCTACAATGAGCAGTTCTTC. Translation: CSVVGRGISYNEQFF.

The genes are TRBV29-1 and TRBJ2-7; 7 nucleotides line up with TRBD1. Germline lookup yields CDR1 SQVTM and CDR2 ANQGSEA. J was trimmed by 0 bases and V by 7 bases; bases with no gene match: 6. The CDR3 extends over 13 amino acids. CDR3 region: CSAYDRDSYEQYF. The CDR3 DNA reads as TGCAGCGCGTACGACAGGGACTCCTACGAGCAGTACTTC.

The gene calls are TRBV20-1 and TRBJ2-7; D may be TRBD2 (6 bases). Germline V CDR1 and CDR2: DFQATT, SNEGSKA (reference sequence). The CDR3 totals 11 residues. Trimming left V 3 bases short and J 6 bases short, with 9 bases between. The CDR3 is CSARQGGEQYF. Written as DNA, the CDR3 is TGCAGTGCTAGGCAGGGAGGCGAGCAGTACTTC.

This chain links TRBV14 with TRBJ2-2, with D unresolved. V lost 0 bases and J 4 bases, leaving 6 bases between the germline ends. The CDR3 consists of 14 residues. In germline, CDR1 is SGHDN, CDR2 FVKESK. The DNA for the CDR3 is TGTGCCAGCAGCCAAGATCGCGGCACCGGGGAGCTGTTTTTT. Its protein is CASSQDRGTGELFF.

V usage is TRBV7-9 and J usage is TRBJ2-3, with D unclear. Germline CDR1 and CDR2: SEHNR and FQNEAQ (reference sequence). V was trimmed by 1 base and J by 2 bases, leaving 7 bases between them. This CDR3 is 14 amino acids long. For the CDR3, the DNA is TGTGCCAGCAGCTTAGTAGGCAACACAGATACGCAGTATTTT. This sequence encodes CASSLVGNTDTQYF.

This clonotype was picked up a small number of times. The CDR3 spells CATSREGNTGELFF. As DNA, the CDR3 is TGTGCCACCAGCAGAGAAGGGAACACCGGGGAGCTGTTTTTT. This chain uses TRBV15 with TRBJ2-2; D remains ambiguous. Germline-derived CDR1 and CDR2 are LNHNV and YYDKDF (reference sequence). The CDR3 loop spans 14 amino acids. Trimming removed 0 bases at V and 1 base at J, with 3 bases between.

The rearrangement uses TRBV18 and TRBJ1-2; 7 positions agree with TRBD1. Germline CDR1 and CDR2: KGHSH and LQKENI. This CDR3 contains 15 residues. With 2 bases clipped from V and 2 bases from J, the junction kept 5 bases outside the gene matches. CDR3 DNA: TGTGCCAGCTCACCAGGACAGGAGAGGAACTATGGCTACACCTTC. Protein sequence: CASSPGQERNYGYTF.

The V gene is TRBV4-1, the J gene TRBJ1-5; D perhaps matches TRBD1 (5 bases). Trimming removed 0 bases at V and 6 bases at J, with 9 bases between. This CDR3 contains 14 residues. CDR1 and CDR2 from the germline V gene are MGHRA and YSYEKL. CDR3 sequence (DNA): TGCGCCAGCAGCCAAGATCGGGGGTTTCAGCCCCAGCATTTT. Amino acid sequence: CASSQDRGFQPQHF.

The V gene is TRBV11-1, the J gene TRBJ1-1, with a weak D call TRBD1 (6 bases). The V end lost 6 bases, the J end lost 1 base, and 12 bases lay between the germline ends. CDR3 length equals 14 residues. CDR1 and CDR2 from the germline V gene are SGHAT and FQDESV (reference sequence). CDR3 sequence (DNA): TGTGCCAGCAGTCCACAGGGAACGAACACTGAAGCTTTCTTT. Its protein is CASSPQGTNTEAFF.

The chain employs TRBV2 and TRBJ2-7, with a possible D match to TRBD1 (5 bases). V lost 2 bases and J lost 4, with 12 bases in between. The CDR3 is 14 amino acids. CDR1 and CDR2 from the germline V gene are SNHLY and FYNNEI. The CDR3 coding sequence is TGTGCCAGCAGTGAAAAGGACATCGCATACGAGCAGTACTTC. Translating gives CASSEKDIAYEQYF.

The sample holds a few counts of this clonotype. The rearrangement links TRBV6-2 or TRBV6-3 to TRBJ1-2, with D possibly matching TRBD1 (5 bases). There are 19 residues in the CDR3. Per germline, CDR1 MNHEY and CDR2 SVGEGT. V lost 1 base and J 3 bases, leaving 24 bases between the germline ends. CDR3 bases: TGTGCCAGCAGTTACTATCTGGCACCGAGGGCCGTGGGGGACTATGGCTACACCTTC. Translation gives CASSYYLAPRAVGDYGYTF.

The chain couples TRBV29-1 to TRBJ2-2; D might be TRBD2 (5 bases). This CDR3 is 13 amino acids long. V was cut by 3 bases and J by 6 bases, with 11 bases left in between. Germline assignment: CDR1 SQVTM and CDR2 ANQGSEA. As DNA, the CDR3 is TGCAGCGTTGAGCACCTCGGGGCCGGGGAGCTGTTTTTT. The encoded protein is CSVEHLGAGELFF.

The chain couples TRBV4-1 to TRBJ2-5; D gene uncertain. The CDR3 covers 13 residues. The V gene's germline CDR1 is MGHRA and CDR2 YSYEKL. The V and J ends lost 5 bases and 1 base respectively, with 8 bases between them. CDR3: CASSITIQETQYF. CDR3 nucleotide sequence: TGCGCCAGCAGCATCACTATCCAAGAGACCCAGTACTTC.

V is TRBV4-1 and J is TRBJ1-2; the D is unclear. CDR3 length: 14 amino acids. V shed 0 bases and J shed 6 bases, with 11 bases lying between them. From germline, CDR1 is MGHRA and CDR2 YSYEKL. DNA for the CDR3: TGCGCCAGCAGCCAAGATCCGGGATCTGATGGCTACACCTTC. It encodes CASSQDPGSDGYTF.

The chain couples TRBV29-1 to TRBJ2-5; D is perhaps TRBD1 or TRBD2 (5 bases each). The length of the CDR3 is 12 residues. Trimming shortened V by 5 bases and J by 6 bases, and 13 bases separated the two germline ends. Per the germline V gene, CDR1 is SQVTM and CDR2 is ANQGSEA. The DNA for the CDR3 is TGCAGCGTTTGGGACCCCGCGAAGACCCAGTACTTC. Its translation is CSVWDPAKTQYF. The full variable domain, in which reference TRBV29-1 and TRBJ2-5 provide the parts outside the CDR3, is SAVISQKPSRDICQRGTSLTIQCQVDSQVTMMFWYRQQPGQSLTLIATANQGSEATYESGFVIDKFPISRPNLTFSTLTVSNMSPEDSSIYLCSVWDPAKTQYFGPGTRLLVL.

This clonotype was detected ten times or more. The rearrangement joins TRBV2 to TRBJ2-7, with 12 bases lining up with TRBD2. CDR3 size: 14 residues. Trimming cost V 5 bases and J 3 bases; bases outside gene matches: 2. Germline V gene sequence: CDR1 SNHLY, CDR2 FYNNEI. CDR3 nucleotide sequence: TGTGCCAGCAGTCGGACTAGCGGGGACTACGAGCAGTACTTC. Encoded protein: CASSRTSGDYEQYF.

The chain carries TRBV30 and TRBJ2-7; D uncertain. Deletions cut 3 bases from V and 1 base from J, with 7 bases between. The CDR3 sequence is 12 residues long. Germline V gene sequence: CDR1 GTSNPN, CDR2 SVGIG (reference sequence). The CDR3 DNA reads TGTGCCTGGAGCCCACCTTCCTACGAGCAGTACTTC. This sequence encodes CAWSPPSYEQYF.

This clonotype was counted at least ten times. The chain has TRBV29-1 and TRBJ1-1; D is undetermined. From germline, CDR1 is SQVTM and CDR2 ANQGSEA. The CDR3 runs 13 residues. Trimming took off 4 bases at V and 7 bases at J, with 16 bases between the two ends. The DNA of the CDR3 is TGCAGCGTTGTGGAGACGGGAGTCGGTGAAGCTTTCTTT. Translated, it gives CSVVETGVGEAFF.

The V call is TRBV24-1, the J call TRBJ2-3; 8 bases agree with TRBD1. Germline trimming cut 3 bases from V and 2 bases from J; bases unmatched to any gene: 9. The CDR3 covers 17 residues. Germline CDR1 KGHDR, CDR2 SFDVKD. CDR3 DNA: TGTGCCACCAGTGATCGGACGTCGACAGGGGTCACAGATACGCAGTATTTT. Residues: CATSDRTSTGVTDTQYF.

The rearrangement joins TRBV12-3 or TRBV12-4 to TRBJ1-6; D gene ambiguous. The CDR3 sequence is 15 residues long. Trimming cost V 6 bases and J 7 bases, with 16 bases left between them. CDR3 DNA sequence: TGTGCCAGCAGCCCGGGCTGGACGCGGAATTCACCCCTCCACTTT. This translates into CASSPGWTRNSPLHF.